This paragraph reports one TCR beta chain. Its cognate antigen is unknown. The sample originates from a study of blood T cells in healthy people across ages. Findings of the study overall: More naive CD4+ cells and higher diversity marked long-lived donors relative to aged donors.

PCR was performed a second time for about 6 to 11 cycles using a sample-barcoded 5' primer and a J-beta primer mix. Carrying 12 random nucleotides, a template-switch adaptor labeled each individual cDNA molecule. MiXCR, applied by TCRdb to the 5' RACE reads, yields one record per CDR3 protein. The sample consists of about 830,000 distinct CDR3 sequences, 62% of them appearing once. The TCR originated in a man aged 25-45 years in good health. The sequencing sample was made of blood.

The CDR3 protein is CAISRDYEQYF. As DNA, the CDR3 is TGTGCCATCAGCCGGGACTACGAGCAGTACTTC. This chain links TRBV10-3 with TRBJ2-7, with D tentatively TRBD2 (5 bases). Germline V gene data show CDR1 as ENHRY and CDR2 as SYGVKD. The CDR3 runs to 11 residues. The V end lost 6 bases, the J end lost 3 bases, and 6 bases lay between the germline ends.